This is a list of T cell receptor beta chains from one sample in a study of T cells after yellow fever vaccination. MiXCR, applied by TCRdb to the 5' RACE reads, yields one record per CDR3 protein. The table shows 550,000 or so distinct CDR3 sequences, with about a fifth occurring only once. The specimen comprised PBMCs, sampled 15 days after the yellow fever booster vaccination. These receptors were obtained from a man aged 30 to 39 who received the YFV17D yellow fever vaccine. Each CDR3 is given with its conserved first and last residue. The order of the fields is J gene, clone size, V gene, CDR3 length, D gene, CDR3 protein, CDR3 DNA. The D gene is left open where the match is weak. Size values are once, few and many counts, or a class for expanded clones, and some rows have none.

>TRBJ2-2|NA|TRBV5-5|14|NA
CASSLQGTPGELFF
TGTGCCAGCAGCTTACAGGGGACTCCCGGGGAGCTGTTTTTT
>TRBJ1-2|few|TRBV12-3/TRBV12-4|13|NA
CASSLDGGYGYTF
TGTGCCAGCAGCCTGGACGGGGGGTATGGCTACACCTTC
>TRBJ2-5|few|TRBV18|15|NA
CASSPPPEGVETQYF
TGTGCCAGCTCACCTCCTCCTGAGGGGGTGGAGACCCAGTACTTC
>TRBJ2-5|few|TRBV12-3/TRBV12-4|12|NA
CASRVDGETQYF
TGTGCCAGCAGAGTAGACGGAGAGACCCAGTACTTC
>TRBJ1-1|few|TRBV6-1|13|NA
CATRWSANTEAFF
TGTGCCACGAGGTGGTCCGCGAACACTGAAGCTTTCTTT
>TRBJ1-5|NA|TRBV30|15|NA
CAWSKADLSNQPQHF
TGTGCCTGGAGTAAAGCCGACCTTTCCAATCAGCCCCAGCATTTT
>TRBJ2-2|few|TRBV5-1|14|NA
CASKGQGTLGELFF
TGCGCCAGCAAAGGCCAGGGAACTCTCGGGGAGCTGTTTTTT
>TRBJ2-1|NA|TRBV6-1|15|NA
CASSQDYLTPHEQFF
TGTGCCAGCAGCCAAGATTACTTGACGCCACATGAGCAGTTCTTC
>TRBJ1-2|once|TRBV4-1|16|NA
CASSQDLGLGSYGHTF
TGCGCCAGCAGCCAAGATCTGGGATTAGGCAGCTATGGCCACACCTTC
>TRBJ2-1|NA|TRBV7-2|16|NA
CASSLAGLAWYNEQFF
TGTGCCAGCAGCTTAGCGGGGTTAGCGTGGTACAATGAGCAGTTCTTC
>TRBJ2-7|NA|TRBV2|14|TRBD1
CASSEGTGVYEQYF
TGTGCCAGCAGTGAAGGGACAGGGGTCTACGAGCAGTACTTC
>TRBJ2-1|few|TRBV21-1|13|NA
CASSRAGGDEQFF
TGTGCCAGCAGCAGAGCCGGGGGCGATGAGCAGTTCTTC
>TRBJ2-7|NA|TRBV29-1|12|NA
CSVGDSSYEQYF
TGCAGCGTTGGAGACAGTTCCTACGAGCAGTACTTC
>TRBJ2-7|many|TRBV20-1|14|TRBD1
CSARVPDRGYEQYF
TGCAGTGCTAGAGTCCCGGACAGGGGCTACGAGCAGTACTTC
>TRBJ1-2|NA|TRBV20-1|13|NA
CSARPGPNYGYTF
TGCAGTGCTAGGCCCGGACCCAACTATGGCTACACCTTC
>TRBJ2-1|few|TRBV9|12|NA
CASSSESHEQFF
TGTGCCAGCAGCTCAGAGTCCCATGAGCAGTTCTTC
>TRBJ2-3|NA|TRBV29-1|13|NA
CSVVPRLTDTQYF
TGCAGCGTTGTGCCTAGACTCACAGATACGCAGTATTTT
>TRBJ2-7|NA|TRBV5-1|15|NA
CASSLYLGSPYEQYF
TGCGCCAGCAGCTTGTACCTGGGATCCCCCTACGAGCAGTACTTC
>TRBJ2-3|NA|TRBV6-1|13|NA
CASTQPGLANQYF
TGTGCCAGCACCCAACCGGGACTCGCAAATCAGTATTTT
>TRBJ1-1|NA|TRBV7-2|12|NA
CASSPAGAKAFF
TGTGCCAGCAGCCCAGCGGGGGCGAAAGCTTTCTTT
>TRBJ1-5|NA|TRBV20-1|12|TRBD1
CSASQGVQPQHF
TGCAGCGCCTCCCAGGGGGTTCAGCCCCAGCATTTT
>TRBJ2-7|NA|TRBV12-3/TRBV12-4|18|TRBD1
CASSFLAPRDRGGSEQYF
TGTGCCAGCAGTTTTCTAGCACCCCGGGACAGGGGTGGGTCCGAGCAGTACTTC
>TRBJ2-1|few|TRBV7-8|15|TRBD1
CASSFTGGPYNEQFF
TGTGCCAGCAGCTTCACAGGGGGCCCCTACAATGAGCAGTTCTTC
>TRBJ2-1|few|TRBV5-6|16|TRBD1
CASSSNRGESYNEQFF
TGTGCCAGCAGCTCCAACAGGGGCGAATCCTACAATGAGCAGTTCTTC
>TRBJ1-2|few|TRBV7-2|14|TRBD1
CASSFDRGRQGYTF
TGTGCCAGCAGCTTTGACAGGGGGCGCCAGGGCTACACCTTC
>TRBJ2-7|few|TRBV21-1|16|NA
CASSHTGQEKPYEQYF
TGTGCCAGCAGCCACACGGGGCAGGAGAAACCCTACGAGCAGTACTTC
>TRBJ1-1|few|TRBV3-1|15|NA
CASSPLQTANTEAFF
TGTGCCAGCAGCCCTTTGCAGACAGCTAACACTGAAGCTTTCTTT
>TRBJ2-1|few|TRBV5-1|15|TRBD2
CASSFQGLEVSEQFF
TGCGCCAGCAGCTTTCAGGGACTAGAAGTTAGTGAGCAGTTCTTC
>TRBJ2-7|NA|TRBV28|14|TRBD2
CASGLTSGSYEQYF
TGTGCCAGCGGACTAACTAGCGGGAGTTACGAGCAGTACTTC
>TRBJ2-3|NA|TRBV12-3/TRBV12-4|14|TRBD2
CASTFSGRADTQYF
TGTGCCAGCACTTTTAGCGGGAGAGCAGATACGCAGTATTTT
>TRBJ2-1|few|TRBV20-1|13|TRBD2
CSAKEGTRWEQFF
TGCAGTGCTAAAGAGGGGACTAGGTGGGAGCAGTTCTTC
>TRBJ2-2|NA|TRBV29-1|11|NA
CSVMGAWELFF
TGCAGCGTTATGGGGGCTTGGGAGCTGTTTTTT
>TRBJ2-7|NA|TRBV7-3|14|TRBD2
CASSLAGGPNRKYF
TGTGCCAGCAGCCTAGCGGGGGGACCGAATCGGAAGTACTTC
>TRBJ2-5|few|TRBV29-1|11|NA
CSVAQQETQYF
TGCAGCGTTGCACAGCAAGAGACCCAGTACTTC
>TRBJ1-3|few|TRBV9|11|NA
CASGRENTIYF
TGTGCCAGCGGAAGAGAAAACACCATATATTTT
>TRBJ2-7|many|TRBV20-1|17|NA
CSARRLVPMLDAYEQYF
TGCAGTGCTCGACGCCTTGTACCAATGCTCGACGCCTACGAGCAGTACTTC
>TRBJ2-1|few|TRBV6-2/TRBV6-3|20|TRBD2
CASSYPIGLARPSSYNEQFF
TGTGCCAGCAGTTACCCAATAGGACTAGCGAGACCTAGCTCCTACAATGAGCAGTTCTTC
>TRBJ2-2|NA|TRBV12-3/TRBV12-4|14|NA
CASRNSGNTGELFF
TGTGCCAGCAGAAATAGCGGAAACACCGGGGAGCTGTTTTTT
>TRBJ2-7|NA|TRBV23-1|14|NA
CASSQSTPAYEQYF
TGCGCCAGCAGTCAATCCACTCCAGCATACGAGCAGTACTTC
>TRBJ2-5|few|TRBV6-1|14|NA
CASSPGGGVETQYF
TGTGCCAGCAGCCCAGGGGGGGGAGTAGAGACCCAGTACTTC
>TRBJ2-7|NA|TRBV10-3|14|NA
CAISSDRLGYEQYF
TGTGCCATCAGTTCGGACCGTCTCGGGTACGAGCAGTACTTC
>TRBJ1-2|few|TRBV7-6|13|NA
CASSPPGFRGYTF
TGTGCCAGCAGCCCACCCGGGTTTCGTGGCTACACCTTC
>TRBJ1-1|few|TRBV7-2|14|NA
CASSLGGPVTEAFF
TGTGCCAGCAGCTTAGGGGGGCCCGTAACTGAAGCTTTCTTT
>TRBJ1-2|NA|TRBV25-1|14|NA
CASSEVDSNYGYTF
TGTGCCAGCAGTGAAGTGGACTCTAACTATGGCTACACCTTC
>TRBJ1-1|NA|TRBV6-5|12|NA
CASSYRQSKAFF
TGTGCCAGCAGTTACAGACAGAGCAAAGCTTTCTTT
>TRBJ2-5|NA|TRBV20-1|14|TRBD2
CSAVSGGIQETQYF
TGCAGTGCAGTTAGCGGGGGGATCCAAGAGACCCAGTACTTC
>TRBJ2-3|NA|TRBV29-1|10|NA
CSVGSDTQYF
TGCAGCGTTGGATCAGATACGCAGTATTTT
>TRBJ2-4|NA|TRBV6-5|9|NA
CARRNIQYF
TGTGCCAGACGTAACATTCAGTACTTC
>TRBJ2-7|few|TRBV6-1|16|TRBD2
CASKRGGLAGVREQYF
TGTGCCAGCAAACGCGGTGGACTAGCGGGAGTACGGGAGCAGTACTTC